The 10 T cell receptor beta chains presented below share a single source sample, sequenced in a study of human T cells and chemical hapten exposure. Time point described: pre-sensitization, week 0. This sample's treatment: therapeutic diphenylcyclopropenone sensitization with weekly scalp DPC. Each CDR3 protein is one row after TCRdb ran MiXCR on the RACE reads. The profile covers about 77,000 distinct CDR3 sequences, with less than 15% appearing a single time and 3.5% to 6% taken by the ten largest. Here the sequenced sample was whole blood, taken in connection with sensitization to the hapten diphenylcyclopropenone (DPC). These receptors were taken from a woman between 45 and 65 years old with alopecia areata. Some clones in this sample may be carry-over from other donors' samples.

This clonotype was detected a few times. This CDR3 reads CASSTGTGYINYGYTF. In DNA form, the CDR3 reads TGTGCCAGCAGTACCGGGACAGGTTATATCAACTATGGCTACACCTTC. This chain links TRBV7-2 with TRBJ1-2; TRBD1 agrees at 8 bases. The CDR3 spans 16 residues. Germline CDR1 and CDR2: SGHTA and FQGNSA. V lost 6 bases to trimming and J lost 2 bases; unmatched junction nucleotides: 11.

This clonotype came up many times. This chain links TRBV3-1 with TRBJ2-1, with 10 bases identical to TRBD2. V lost 4 bases to trimming and J lost 0 bases; unmatched junction nucleotides: 3. Germline CDR1 is LGHDT and CDR2 is YNNKEL (reference sequence). The CDR3 is 16 residues long. CDR3 in amino acids: CASSRSSGSSYNEQFF. The CDR3 DNA is TGTGCCAGCAGCCGCTCTAGCGGGAGCTCCTACAATGAGCAGTTCTTC.

The chain uses TRBV12-3 or TRBV12-4 and TRBJ2-3; D possibly matches TRBD1 or TRBD2 (6 bases each). V lost 7 bases to trimming and J lost 0 bases, with 17 bases between them. The CDR3 has 16 residues. The CDR3 nucleotides are TGTGCCAGCACCCCAGGGGACTTCCTCAGCACAGATACGCAGTATTTT. This translates into CASTPGDFLSTDTQYF.

This clonotype turned up a few times. The V call is TRBV4-3, the J call TRBJ2-5; maybe TRBD2 (5 bases). Germline assignment: CDR1 LGHNA and CDR2 YSLEER. Trimming took 0 bases from V and 5 from J, leaving 7 bases between them. CDR3 length: 13 residues. CDR3 bases: TGCGCCAGCAGCCAAGATACGGGGGAGACCCAGTACTTC. Amino acid sequence: CASSQDTGETQYF.

The gene calls are TRBV29-1 and TRBJ2-5; D is unclear. Trimming shortened V by 6 bases and J by 2 bases, and 10 bases separated the two germline ends. The V gene's germline CDR1 is SQVTM and CDR2 ANQGSEA. CDR3 size: 12 residues. The CDR3 coding sequence is TGCAGCGTGAGGCAGAGTCAAGAGACCCAGTACTTC. Amino acid sequence: CSVRQSQETQYF.

This clonotype was recorded a few times. The rearrangement links TRBV6-5 to TRBJ1-4; 10 bases fit TRBD1. The junction had 6 bases not matched to a gene; V was cut back by 2 bases and J by 3 bases. This CDR3 has 17 residues. The germline V gene has CDR1 MNHEY and CDR2 SVGAGI. Written as DNA, the CDR3 is TGTGCCAGCAGTTACGTTTGGACAGGGGGACCTAATGAAAAACTGTTTTTT. Its translation: CASSYVWTGGPNEKLFF.

This clonotype has just a few counts. The rearrangement links TRBV20-1 to TRBJ1-2; possible D gene TRBD1, 6 bases. Trimming removed 1 base from V and 3 bases from J, with 9 bases in between. This CDR3 is 13 amino acids long. The germline CDR1 and CDR2 sequences are DFQATT and SNEGSKA (reference sequence). Here the CDR3 reads CSARVNRDYGYTF. CDR3 nucleotides: TGCAGTGCTAGAGTTAACAGGGACTATGGCTACACCTTC.

This chain uses TRBV7-2 with TRBJ2-2, with D possibly matching TRBD1 (6 bases). The germline gives CDR1 SGHTA, CDR2 FQGNSA. This CDR3 is built from 15 residues. Trimming took 5 bases from V and 4 from J, leaving 14 bases between them. The CDR3 loop reads CASSIQGLSTGELFF. As DNA, the CDR3 is TGTGCCAGCAGCATACAGGGTCTAAGCACCGGGGAGCTGTTTTTT.

The chain carries TRBV14 and TRBJ1-6; a possible D gene is TRBD1 (6 bases). Germline V lookup: CDR1 SGHDN, CDR2 FVKESK. The CDR3 sequence is 14 residues long. Trimming removed 4 bases at V and 6 bases at J, with 10 bases between. The CDR3 protein is CASSLRGGNSPLHF. The DNA of the CDR3 is TGTGCCAGCAGCCTCCGAGGGGGTAATTCACCCCTCCACTTT.

This clonotype was recorded at least ten times. The chain combines TRBV20-1 with TRBJ2-7; the D is unclear. The CDR3 extends over 13 amino acids. The germline gives CDR1 DFQATT, CDR2 SNEGSKA (reference sequence). The V end was cut by 1 base, the J end by 3 bases, with 10 bases between. The CDR3: CSARGRADYEQYF. CDR3 sequence (DNA): TGCAGTGCTAGAGGCCGGGCAGACTACGAGCAGTACTTC.